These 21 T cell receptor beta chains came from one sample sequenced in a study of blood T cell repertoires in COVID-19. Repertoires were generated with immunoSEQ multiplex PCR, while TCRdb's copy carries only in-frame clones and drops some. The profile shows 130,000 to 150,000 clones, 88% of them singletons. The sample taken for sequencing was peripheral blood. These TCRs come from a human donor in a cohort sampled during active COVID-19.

In DNA, the CDR3 is TGCGCCAGCAGCTTGGCTCGCACATCGTGGACTAGCGGGAGGGCTTTGGAGACCCAGTACTTC. Protein: CASSLARTSWTSGRALETQYF. This chain joins TRBV5-1 and TRBJ2-5, with 15 bases that match TRBD2. Unmatched junction bases numbered 17, after V lost 0 bases and J lost 5 bases. The germline V gene encodes CDR1 SGHRS and CDR2 YFSETQ. The CDR3 is 21 residues long.

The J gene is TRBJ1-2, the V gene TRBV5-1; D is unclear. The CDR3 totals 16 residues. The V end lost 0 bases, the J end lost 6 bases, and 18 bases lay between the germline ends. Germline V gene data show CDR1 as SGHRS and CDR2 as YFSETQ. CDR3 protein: CASSLASGGLNNGYTF. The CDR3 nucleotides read TGCGCCAGCAGCTTGGCCAGTGGAGGCTTGAATAATGGCTACACCTTC.

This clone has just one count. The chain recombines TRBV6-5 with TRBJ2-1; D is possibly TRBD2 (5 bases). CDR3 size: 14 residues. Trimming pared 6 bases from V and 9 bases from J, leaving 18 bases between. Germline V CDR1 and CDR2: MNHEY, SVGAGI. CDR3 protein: CASSGRGSGVEQFF. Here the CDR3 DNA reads TGTGCCAGCAGCGGACGAGGGAGTGGCGTTGAGCAGTTCTTC.

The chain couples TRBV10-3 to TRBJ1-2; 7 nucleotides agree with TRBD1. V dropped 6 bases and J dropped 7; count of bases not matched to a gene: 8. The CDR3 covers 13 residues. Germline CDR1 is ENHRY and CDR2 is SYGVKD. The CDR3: CAIRDSTGTGYTF. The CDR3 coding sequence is TGTGCCATCAGAGACTCGACAGGGACTGGCTACACCTTC.

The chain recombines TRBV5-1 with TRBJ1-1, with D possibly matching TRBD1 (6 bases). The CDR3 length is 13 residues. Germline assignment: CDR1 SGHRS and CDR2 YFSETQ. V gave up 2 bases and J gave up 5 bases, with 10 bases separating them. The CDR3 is CASSFEGVTEAFF. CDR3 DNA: TGCGCCAGCAGCTTTGAGGGGGTGACTGAAGCTTTCTTT.

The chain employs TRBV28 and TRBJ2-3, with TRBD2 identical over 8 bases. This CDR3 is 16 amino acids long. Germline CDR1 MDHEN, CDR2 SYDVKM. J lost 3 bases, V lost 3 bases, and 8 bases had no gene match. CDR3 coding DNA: TGTGCCAGCAGTTTGGTGGCGGGGGGCCTAACAGATACGCAGTATTTT. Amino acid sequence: CASSLVAGGLTDTQYF.

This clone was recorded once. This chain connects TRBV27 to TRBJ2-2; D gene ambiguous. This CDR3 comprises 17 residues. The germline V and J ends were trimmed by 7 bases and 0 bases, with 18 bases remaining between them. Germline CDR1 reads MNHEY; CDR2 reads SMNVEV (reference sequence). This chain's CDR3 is CASIVRWSSSNTGELFF. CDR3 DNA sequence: TGTGCCAGCATTGTAAGGTGGAGTAGCTCGAACACCGGGGAGCTGTTTTTT.

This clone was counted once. This chain's CDR3 is CAIMGQSTGELFF. As DNA, the CDR3 is TGTGCCATCATGGGACAAAGCACCGGGGAGCTGTTTTTT. The chain employs TRBV10-3 and TRBJ2-2; D is possibly TRBD1 (6 bases). V lost 7 bases and J 4 bases, leaving 10 bases between the germline ends. Per germline, CDR1 ENHRY and CDR2 SYGVKD. The CDR3 spans 13 residues.

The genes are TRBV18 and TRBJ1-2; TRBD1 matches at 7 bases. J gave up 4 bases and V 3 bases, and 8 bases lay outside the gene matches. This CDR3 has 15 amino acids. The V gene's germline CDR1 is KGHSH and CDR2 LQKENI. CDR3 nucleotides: TGTGCCAGCTCACCGGGTGGGACAGCTACCTATGGCTACACCTTC. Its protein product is CASSPGGTATYGYTF.

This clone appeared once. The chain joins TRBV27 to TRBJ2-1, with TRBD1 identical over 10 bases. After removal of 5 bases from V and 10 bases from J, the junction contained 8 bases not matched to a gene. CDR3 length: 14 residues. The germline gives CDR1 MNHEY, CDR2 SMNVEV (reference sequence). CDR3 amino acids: CASSNRDRGLEQFF. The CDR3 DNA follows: TGTGCCAGCAGTAACCGGGACAGGGGATTAGAGCAGTTCTTC.

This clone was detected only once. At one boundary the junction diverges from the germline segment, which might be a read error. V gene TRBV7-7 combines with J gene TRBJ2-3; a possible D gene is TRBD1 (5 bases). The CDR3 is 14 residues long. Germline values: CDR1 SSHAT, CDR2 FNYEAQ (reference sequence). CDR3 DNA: TGTGCTAGCAGCCCAGGGAAGGGCACAGATACGCAGTATTTT. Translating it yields CASSPGKGTDTQYF. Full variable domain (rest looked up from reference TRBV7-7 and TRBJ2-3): GAGVSQSPRYKVTKRGQDVTLRCDPISSHATLYWYQQALGQGPEFLTYFNYEAQPDKSGLPSDRFSAERPEGSISTLTIQRTEQRDSAMYRCASSPGKGTDTQYFGPGTRLTVL.

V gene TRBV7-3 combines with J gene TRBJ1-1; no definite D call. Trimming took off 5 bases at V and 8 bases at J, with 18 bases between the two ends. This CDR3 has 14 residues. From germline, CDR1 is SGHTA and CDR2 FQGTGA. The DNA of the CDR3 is TGTGCCAGCAGCCCTTCGGCGGGGTCGACAGAAGCTTTCTTT. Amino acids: CASSPSAGSTEAFF. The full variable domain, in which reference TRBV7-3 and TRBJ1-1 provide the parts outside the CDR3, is GAGVSQTPSNKVTEKGKYVELRCDPISGHTALYWYRQSLGQGPEFLIYFQGTGAADDSGLPNDRFFAVRPEGSVSTLKIQRTERGDSAVYLCASSPSAGSTEAFFGQGTRLTVV.

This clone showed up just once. This CDR3 is CASSPPRGQGSYNEQFF. The CDR3 coding sequence is TGTGCCAGCTCACCTCCGAGAGGACAGGGTTCCTACAATGAGCAGTTCTTC. The J gene is TRBJ2-1, the V gene TRBV18; 8 nucleotides align to TRBD1. The germline V gene has CDR1 KGHSH and CDR2 LQKENI. The CDR3 is 17 amino acids. V lost 3 bases and J lost 1; bases outside the gene matches: 8.

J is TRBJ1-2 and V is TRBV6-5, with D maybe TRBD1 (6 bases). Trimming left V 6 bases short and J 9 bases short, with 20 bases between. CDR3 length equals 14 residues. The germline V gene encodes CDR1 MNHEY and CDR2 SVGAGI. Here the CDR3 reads CASRRRDTPDSYTF. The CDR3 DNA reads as TGTGCCAGCAGGCGACGGGACACCCCGGATAGCTACACCTTC.

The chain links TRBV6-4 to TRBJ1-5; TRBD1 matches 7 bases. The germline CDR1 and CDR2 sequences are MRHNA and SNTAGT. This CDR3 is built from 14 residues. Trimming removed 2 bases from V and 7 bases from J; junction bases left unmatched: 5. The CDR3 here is CASSDTGAWQPQHF. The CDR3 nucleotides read TGTGCCAGCAGTGACACAGGGGCATGGCAGCCCCAGCATTTT.

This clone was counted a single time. CDR3 coding DNA: TGTGCCAGCAGCTTGCGGAGCCTCTCTGGAAACACCATATATTTT. Its protein is CASSLRSLSGNTIYF. The V gene is TRBV5-4, the J gene TRBJ1-3, with no clear D. CDR3 length: 15 residues. V shed 1 base and J shed 0 bases, with 8 bases lying between them. Per the germline V gene, CDR1 is SGHNT and CDR2 is YYREEE (reference sequence).

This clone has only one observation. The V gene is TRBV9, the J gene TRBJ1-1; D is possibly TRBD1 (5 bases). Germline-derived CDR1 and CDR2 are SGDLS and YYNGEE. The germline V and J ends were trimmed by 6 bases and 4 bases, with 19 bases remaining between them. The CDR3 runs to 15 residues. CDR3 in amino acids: CASNTGVVGGTEAFF. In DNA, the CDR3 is TGTGCCAGCAACACGGGCGTGGTCGGGGGCACTGAAGCTTTCTTT.

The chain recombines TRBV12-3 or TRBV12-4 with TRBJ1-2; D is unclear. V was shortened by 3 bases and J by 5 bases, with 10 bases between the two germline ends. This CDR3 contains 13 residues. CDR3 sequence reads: CASSLNSEYGYTF. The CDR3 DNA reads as TGTGCCAGCAGTTTGAACAGTGAATATGGCTACACCTTC.

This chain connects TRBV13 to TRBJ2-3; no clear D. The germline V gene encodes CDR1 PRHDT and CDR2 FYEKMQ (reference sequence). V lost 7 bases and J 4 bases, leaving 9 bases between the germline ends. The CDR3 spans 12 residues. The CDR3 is CASTETSDTQYF. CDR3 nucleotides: TGTGCCAGCACCGAAACTTCAGATACGCAGTATTTT.

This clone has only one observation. For the CDR3, the DNA is TGTGCCAGCAGCCAAGATATAGGAGGGCCGATTGGCTACACCTTC. This codes for CASSQDIGGPIGYTF. The chain carries TRBV4-2 and TRBJ1-2; the D is unclear. The CDR3 length is 15 residues. Looked up from germline, CDR1 is LGHNA and CDR2 is YNFKEQ. Deletions cut 0 bases from V and 7 bases from J, with 15 bases between.

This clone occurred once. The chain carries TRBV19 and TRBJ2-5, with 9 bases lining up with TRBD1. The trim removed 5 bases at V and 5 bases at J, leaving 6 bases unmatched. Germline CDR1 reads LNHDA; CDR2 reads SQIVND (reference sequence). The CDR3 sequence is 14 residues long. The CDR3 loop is CASSFGTGRETQYF. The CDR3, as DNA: TGTGCCAGTAGTTTCGGGACAGGGCGGGAGACCCAGTACTTC.